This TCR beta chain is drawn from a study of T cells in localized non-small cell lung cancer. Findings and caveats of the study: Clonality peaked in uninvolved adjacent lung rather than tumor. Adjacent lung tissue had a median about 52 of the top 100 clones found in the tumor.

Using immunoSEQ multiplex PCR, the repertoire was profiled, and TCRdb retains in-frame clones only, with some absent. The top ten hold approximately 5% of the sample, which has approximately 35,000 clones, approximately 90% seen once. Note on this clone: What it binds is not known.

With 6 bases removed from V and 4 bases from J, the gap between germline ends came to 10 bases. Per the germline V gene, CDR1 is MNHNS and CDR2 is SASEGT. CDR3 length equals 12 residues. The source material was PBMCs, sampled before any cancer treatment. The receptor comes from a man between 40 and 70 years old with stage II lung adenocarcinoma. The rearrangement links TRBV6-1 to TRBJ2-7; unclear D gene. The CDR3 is CASSVLSYEQYF. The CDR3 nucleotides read TGTGCCAGCAGCGTTCTTTCATACGAGCAGTACTTC.